The 3 T cell receptor beta chains below were found in one sample sequenced in a study of vaccination and CD4 T cells after COVID-19. Sample treatment: approximately nine-day PBMC culture with coronavirus spike peptide pools or control peptides (ViraFEST assay). No antigen has been identified for these receptors. The assay that was used to sequence DNA from cultured CD4+ T cells was the Oncomine TCR Beta short-read assay. TCRdb reprocessed the PCR reads with MiXCR, giving one entry per CDR3 protein. This table holds fewer than 10,000 distinct CDR3 sequences, about 61% found once. Sequencing used CD4+ T cells from blood, cultured in vitro. The source of these receptors is a human donor who had recovered from COVID-19.

This chain connects TRBV10-3 to TRBJ2-3; perhaps TRBD1 as D (6 bases). Germline V gene lookup returns CDR1 ENHRY and CDR2 SYGVKD. The CDR3 has 14 amino acids. Trimming stripped 5 bases from V and 6 bases from J, with 15 bases between. CDR3 bases: TGTGCCATCAGTAACAGGGCTGAAGTCGATACGCAGTATTTT. It is translated as CAISNRAEVDTQYF.

The rearrangement joins TRBV20-1 to TRBJ2-5; TRBD2 matches at 7 bases. The length of the CDR3 is 17 residues. Per the germline V gene, CDR1 is DFQATT and CDR2 is SNEGSKA (reference sequence). Trimming took 2 bases from V and 5 from J; bases not matched to a gene: 17. DNA for the CDR3: TGCAGTGCTAGAAAAGCGGGGTCTGGCGGGAGTGGTGAGACCCAGTACTTC. Translated: CSARKAGSGGSGETQYF.

A few counts support this clonotype. This sequence joins TRBV6-2 or TRBV6-3 and TRBJ1-5, with 7 bases fitting TRBD1. Germline V lookup: CDR1 MNHEY, CDR2 SVGEGT. The junction had 6 bases not matched to a gene; V was cut back by 6 bases and J by 1 base. CDR3 length equals 15 residues. This chain's CDR3 is CASSRQGESNQPQHF. The CDR3 region has the DNA TGTGCCAGCAGCCGACAGGGAGAAAGCAATCAGCCCCAGCATTTT.